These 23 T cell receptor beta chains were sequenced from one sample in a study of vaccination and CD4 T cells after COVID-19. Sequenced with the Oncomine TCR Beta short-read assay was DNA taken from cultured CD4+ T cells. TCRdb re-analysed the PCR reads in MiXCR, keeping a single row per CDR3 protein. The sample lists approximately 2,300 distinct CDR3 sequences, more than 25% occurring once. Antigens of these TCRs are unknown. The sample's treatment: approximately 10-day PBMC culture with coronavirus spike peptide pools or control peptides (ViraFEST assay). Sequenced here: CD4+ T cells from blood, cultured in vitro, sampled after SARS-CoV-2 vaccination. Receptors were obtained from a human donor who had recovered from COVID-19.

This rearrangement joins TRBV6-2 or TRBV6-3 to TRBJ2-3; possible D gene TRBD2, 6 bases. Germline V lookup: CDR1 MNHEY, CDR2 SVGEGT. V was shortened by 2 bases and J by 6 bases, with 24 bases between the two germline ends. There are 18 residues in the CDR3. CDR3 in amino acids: CASSYPRSRLVGSDTQYF. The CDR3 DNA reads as TGTGCCAGCAGTTACCCCCGTAGCCGACTAGTAGGATCCGATACGCAGTATTTT.

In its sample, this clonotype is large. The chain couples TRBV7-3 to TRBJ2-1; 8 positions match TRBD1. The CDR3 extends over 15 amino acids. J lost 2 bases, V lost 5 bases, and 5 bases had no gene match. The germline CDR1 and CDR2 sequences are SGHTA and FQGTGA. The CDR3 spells CASSPDRGAYNEQFF. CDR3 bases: TGTGCCAGCAGCCCTGACAGGGGAGCCTACAATGAGCAGTTCTTC.

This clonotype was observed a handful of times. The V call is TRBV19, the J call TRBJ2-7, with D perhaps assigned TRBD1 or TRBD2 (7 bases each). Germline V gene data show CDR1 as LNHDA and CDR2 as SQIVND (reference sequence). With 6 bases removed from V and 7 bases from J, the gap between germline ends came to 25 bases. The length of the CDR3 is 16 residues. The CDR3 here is CASSEDREGPRMEQYF. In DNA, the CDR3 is TGTGCCAGTAGCGAAGACAGGGAGGGCCCTAGGATGGAGCAGTACTTC.

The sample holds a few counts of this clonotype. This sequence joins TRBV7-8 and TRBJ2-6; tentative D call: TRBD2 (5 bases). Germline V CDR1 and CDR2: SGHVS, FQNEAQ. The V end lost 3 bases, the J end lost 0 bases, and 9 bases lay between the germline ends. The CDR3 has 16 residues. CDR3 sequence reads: CASSLRVLSGANVLTF. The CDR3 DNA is TGTGCCAGCAGCTTGAGGGTCCTCTCTGGGGCCAACGTCCTGACTTTC. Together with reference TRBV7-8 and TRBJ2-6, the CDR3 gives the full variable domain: GAGVSQSPRYKVAKRGQDVALRCDPISGHVSLFWYQQALGQGPEFLTYFQNEAQLDKSGLPSDRFFAERPEGSVSTLKIQRTQQEDSAVYLCASSLRVLSGANVLTFGAGSRLTVL.

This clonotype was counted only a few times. CDR3: CASSSVGGGYGYTF. CDR3 DNA sequence: TGTGCCAGCAGTTCAGTCGGAGGGGGCTATGGCTACACCTTC. This sequence joins TRBV7-2 and TRBJ1-2; tentatively, D is TRBD1 (6 bases). The V end lost 6 bases, the J end lost 4 bases, and 15 bases lay between the germline ends. Germline-derived CDR1 and CDR2 are SGHTA and FQGNSA. The CDR3 sequence is 14 residues long.

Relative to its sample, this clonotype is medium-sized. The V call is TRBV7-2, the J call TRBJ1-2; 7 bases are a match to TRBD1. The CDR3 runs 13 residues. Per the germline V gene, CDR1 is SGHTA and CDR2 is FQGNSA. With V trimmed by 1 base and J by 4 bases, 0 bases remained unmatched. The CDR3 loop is CASSLGTGYGYTF. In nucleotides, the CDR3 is TGTGCCAGCAGCTTAGGGACAGGCTATGGCTACACCTTC.

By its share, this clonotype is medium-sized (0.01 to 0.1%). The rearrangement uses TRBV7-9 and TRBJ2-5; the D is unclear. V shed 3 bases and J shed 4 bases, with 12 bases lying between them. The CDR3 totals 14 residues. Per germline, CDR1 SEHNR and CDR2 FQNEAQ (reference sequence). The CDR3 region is CASSLSSGSETQYF. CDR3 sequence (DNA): TGTGCCAGCAGCTTGAGTTCAGGATCAGAGACCCAGTACTTC. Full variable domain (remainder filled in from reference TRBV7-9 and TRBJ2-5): DTGVSQNPRHKITKRGQNVTFRCDPISEHNRLYWYRQTLGQGPEFLTYFQNEAQLEKSRLLSDRFSAERPKGSFSTLEIQRTEQGDSAMYLCASSLSSGSETQYFGPGTRLLVL.

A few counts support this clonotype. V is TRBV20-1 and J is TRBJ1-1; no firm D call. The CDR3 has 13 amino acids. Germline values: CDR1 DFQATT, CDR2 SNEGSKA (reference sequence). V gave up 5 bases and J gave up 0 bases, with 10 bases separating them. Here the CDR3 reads CSAAGPMNTEAFF. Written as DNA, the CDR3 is TGCAGTGCTGCCGGGCCCATGAACACTGAAGCTTTCTTT.

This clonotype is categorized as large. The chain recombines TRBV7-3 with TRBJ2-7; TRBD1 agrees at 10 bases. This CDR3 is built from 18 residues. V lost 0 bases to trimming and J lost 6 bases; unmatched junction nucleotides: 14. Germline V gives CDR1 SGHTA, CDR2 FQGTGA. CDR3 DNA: TGTGCCAGCAGCTTAACGGGGGCCCCCGGACAGGGGGAAGTCGAGCAGTACTTC. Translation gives CASSLTGAPGQGEVEQYF.

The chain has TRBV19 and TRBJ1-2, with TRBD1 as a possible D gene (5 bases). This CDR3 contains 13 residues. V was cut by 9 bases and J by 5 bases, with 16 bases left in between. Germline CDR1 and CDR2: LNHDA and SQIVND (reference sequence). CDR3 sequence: CASLSRDVYGYTF. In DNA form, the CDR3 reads TGTGCCAGCCTGAGCCGGGACGTATATGGCTACACCTTC.

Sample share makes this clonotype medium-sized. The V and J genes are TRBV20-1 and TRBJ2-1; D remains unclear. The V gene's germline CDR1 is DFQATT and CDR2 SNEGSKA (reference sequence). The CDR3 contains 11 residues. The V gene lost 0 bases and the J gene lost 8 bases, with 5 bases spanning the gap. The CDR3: CSARDHYEQFF. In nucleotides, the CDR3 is TGCAGTGCTAGAGACCACTATGAGCAGTTCTTC.

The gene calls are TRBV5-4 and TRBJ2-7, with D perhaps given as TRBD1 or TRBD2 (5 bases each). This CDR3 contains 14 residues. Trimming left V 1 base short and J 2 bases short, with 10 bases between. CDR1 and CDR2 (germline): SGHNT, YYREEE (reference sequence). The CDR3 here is CASSLRQGAYEQYF. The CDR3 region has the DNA TGTGCCAGCAGCTTGAGGCAGGGAGCCTACGAGCAGTACTTC.

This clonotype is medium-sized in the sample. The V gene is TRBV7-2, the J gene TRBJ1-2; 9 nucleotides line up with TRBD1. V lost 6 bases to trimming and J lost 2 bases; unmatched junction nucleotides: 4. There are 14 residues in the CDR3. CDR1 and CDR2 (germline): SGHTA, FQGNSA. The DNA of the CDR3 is TGTGCCAGCAGTGGGACAGGGATGAACTATGGCTACACCTTC. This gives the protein CASSGTGMNYGYTF. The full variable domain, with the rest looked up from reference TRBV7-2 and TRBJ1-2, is GAGVSQSPSNKVTEKGKDVELRCDPISGHTALYWYRQSLGQGLEFLIYFQGNSAPDKSGLPSDRFSAERTGGSVSTLTIQRTQQEDSAVYLCASSGTGMNYGYTFGSGTRLTVV.

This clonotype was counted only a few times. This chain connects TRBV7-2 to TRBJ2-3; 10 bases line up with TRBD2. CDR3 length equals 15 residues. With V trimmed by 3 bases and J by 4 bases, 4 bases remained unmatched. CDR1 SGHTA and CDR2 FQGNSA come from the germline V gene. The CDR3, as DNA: TGTGCCAGCAGCTTCCAAAGCGGGGGGGCAGATACGCAGTATTTT. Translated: CASSFQSGGADTQYF.

The CDR3 reads CASNPATGGEKTQYF. The CDR3 coding sequence is TGTGCCAGCAACCCCGCGACAGGGGGCGAAAAGACCCAGTACTTC. V and J are TRBV7-9 and TRBJ2-5, with 10 nucleotides matching TRBD1. Germline values: CDR1 SEHNR, CDR2 FQNEAQ (reference sequence). After removal of 7 bases from V and 6 bases from J, the junction contained 11 bases not matched to a gene. CDR3 length equals 15 residues.

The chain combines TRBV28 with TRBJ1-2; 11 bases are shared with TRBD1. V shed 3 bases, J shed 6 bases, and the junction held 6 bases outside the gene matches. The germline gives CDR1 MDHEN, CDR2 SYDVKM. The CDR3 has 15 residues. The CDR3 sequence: CASSFQAGQGDGYTF. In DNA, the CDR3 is TGTGCCAGCAGTTTCCAAGCGGGACAGGGGGATGGCTACACCTTC.

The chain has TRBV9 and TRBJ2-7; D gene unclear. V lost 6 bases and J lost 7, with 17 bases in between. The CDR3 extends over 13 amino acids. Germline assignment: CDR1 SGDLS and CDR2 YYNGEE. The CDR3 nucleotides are TGTGCCAGCAATCGTGACATGGGTAGGGAGCAGTACTTC. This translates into CASNRDMGREQYF.

CDR3 protein: CASSSYRLGANVLTF. CDR3 DNA sequence: TGTGCCAGCAGTTCCTACAGGCTTGGGGCCAACGTCCTGACTTTC. The V and J genes are TRBV27 and TRBJ2-6, with D tentatively TRBD1 (5 bases). The CDR3 extends over 15 amino acids. Per the germline V gene, CDR1 is MNHEY and CDR2 is SMNVEV (reference sequence). The ends were cut back, 4 bases at V and 3 bases at J, with 10 bases in the middle.

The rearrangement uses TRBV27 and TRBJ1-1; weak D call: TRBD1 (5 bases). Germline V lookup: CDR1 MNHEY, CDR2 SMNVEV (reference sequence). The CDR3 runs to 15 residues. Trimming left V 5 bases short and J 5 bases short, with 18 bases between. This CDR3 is CASSRGTGGRTEAFF. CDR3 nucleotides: TGTGCCAGCAGTCGAGGGACCGGAGGGCGGACTGAAGCTTTCTTT.

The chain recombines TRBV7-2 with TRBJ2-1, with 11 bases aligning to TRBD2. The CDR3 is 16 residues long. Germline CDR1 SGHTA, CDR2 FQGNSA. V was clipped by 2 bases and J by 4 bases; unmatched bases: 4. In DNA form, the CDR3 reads TGTGCCAGCAGCTTATGGGCTAGCGGGGGGTACAATGAGCAGTTCTTC. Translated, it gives CASSLWASGGYNEQFF.

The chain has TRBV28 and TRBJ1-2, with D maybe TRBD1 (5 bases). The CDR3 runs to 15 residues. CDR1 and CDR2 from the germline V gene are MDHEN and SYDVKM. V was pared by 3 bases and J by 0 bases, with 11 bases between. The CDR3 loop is CASSLVEGTNYGYTF. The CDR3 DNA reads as TGTGCCAGCAGTTTGGTCGAGGGGACTAACTATGGCTACACCTTC.

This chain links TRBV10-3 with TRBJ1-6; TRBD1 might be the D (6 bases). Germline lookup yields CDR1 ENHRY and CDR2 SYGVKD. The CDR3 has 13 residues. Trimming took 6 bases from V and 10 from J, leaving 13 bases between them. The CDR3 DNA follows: TGTGCCATCAGGGATACAGGGAACTCACCCCTCCACTTT. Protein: CAIRDTGNSPLHF.

The CDR3 sequence is CSAPSVRPDGELFF. CDR3 DNA sequence: TGCAGTGCTCCCTCAGTGAGGCCTGACGGGGAGCTGTTTTTT. This chain links TRBV20-1 with TRBJ2-2, with D unclear. Trimming took 5 bases from V and 7 from J, leaving 17 bases between them. This CDR3 comprises 14 residues. The germline V gene has CDR1 DFQATT and CDR2 SNEGSKA (reference sequence).